Shown below are 27 T cell receptor beta chains from a single sample sequenced in a study of T cell repertoires in cytomegalovirus infection. Their recognized antigens are unknown. TCRdb independently ran MiXCR on the reads; one entry per CDR3 protein. The sample gives hundreds of thousands of distinct CDR3 sequences, around 29% of which show up once; around 18% is in the top ten. The sample in question was cultured PBMCs, obtained from culture after CMV antigen stimulation. The receptors derive from a human donor in good health (CMV status not recorded). Some clones in this sample may be carry-over from other donors' samples.

This clonotype was observed a handful of times. The chain has TRBV19 and TRBJ1-1; D gene unclear. The CDR3 has 14 amino acids. V lost 9 bases to trimming and J lost 2 bases, with 16 bases between them. Germline V gene lookup returns CDR1 LNHDA and CDR2 SQIVND (reference sequence). The CDR3 sequence is CASHPPADNTEAFF. The CDR3 nucleotides are TGTGCCAGCCACCCGCCCGCAGACAACACTGAAGCTTTCTTT.

This clonotype has more than one count but fewer than ten. The V and J genes are TRBV7-2 and TRBJ2-5; D remains unclear. The germline CDR1 and CDR2 sequences are SGHTA and FQGNSA. The CDR3 runs 13 residues. With 7 bases removed from V and 7 bases from J, the gap between germline ends came to 16 bases. The CDR3 coding sequence is TGTGCCAGCATCCCTGGGAAATCGGGGACCCAGTACTTC. Translating it yields CASIPGKSGTQYF.

The rearrangement links TRBV4-2 to TRBJ2-1; TRBD1 or TRBD2 may be the D gene (7 bases each). The CDR3 has 18 amino acids. V was pared by 1 base and J by 4 bases, with 20 bases between. Germline V lookup: CDR1 LGHNA, CDR2 YNFKEQ. CDR3 sequence: CASSQALTRQGGYNEQFF. The CDR3 DNA is TGTGCCAGCAGCCAAGCTTTAACGAGACAGGGAGGGTACAATGAGCAGTTCTTC.

The chain combines TRBV2 with TRBJ2-7, with D perhaps TRBD2 (5 bases). Germline CDR1 SNHLY, CDR2 FYNNEI. Trimming pared 4 bases from V and 6 bases from J, leaving 16 bases between. This CDR3 comprises 14 residues. The CDR3 sequence is CASSGETGEREQYF. CDR3 nucleotide sequence: TGTGCCAGCAGTGGGGAGACCGGTGAGCGCGAGCAGTACTTC.

This clonotype was found a few times. The chain has TRBV4-1 and TRBJ2-1; possibly TRBD1 for D (7 bases). V was cut by 0 bases and J by 2 bases, with 20 bases left in between. Germline V CDR1 and CDR2: MGHRA, YSYEKL. The CDR3 contains 19 residues. CDR3 sequence: CASSQDLRRGRVTYNEQFF. DNA of the CDR3: TGCGCCAGCAGCCAAGATCTTAGGAGGGGGCGAGTCACCTACAATGAGCAGTTCTTC.

This clonotype was seen a handful of times. This chain links TRBV15 with TRBJ1-2; 7 bases fit TRBD1. This CDR3 has 14 residues. The V gene's germline CDR1 is LNHNV and CDR2 YYDKDF (reference sequence). The V segment lost 3 bases and the J segment 1 base; nucleotides outside the gene matches: 2. The CDR3 loop is CATSRDRINYGYTF. The CDR3, as DNA: TGTGCCACCAGCAGGGACAGGATTAACTATGGCTACACCTTC.

The chain recombines TRBV7-8 with TRBJ2-3; no reliable D call. This CDR3 contains 15 residues. Germline CDR1 reads SGHVS; CDR2 reads FQNEAQ. V dropped 5 bases and J dropped 2 bases, with 14 bases sitting between them. CDR3 region: CASSPGPASTDTQYF. The CDR3 region has the DNA TGTGCCAGCAGCCCAGGACCCGCTTCCACAGATACGCAGTATTTT.

Only a few counts were recorded for this clonotype. This rearrangement joins TRBV7-2 to TRBJ2-1, with TRBD2 matching over 8 bases. This CDR3 contains 14 residues. J lost 5 bases, V lost 0 bases, and 0 bases had no gene match. Germline assignment: CDR1 SGHTA and CDR2 FQGNSA. The CDR3 spells CASSLARGDNEQFF. DNA of the CDR3: TGTGCCAGCAGCTTAGCGCGGGGGGACAATGAGCAGTTCTTC.

This clonotype was detected a few times. This sequence joins TRBV2 and TRBJ2-1, with 13 bases lining up with TRBD2. The J segment lost 7 bases and the V segment lost 8 bases, leaving 5 bases of the junction unmatched. This CDR3 has 14 residues. Germline V gene lookup returns CDR1 SNHLY and CDR2 FYNNEI. In nucleotides, the CDR3 is TGTGCCAGCCTGGGACTAGCGGGGTCAAATGAGCAGTTCTTC. As protein: CASLGLAGSNEQFF. The entire variable domain, with the rest obtained from reference TRBV2 and TRBJ2-1, is as follows: EPEVTQTPSHQVTQMGQEVILRCVPISNHLYFYWYRQILGQKVEFLVSFYNNEISEKSEIFDDQFSVERPDGSNFTLKIRSTKLEDSAMYFCASLGLAGSNEQFFGPGTRLTVL.

The gene calls are TRBV6-5 and TRBJ2-7; D call uncertain. The CDR3 spans 14 residues. V dropped 5 bases and J dropped 2 bases, with 13 bases sitting between them. From germline, CDR1 is MNHEY and CDR2 SVGAGI. The CDR3 is CASSQDWITYEQYF. DNA for the CDR3: TGTGCCAGCAGTCAAGACTGGATTACCTACGAGCAGTACTTC.

This clonotype was picked up a small number of times. The CDR3 DNA reads as TGTGCCAGCAGCTTAGGGTCCTGGGAGAACACTGAAGCTTTCTTT. Residues: CASSLGSWENTEAFF. V usage is TRBV11-1 and J usage is TRBJ1-1; D gene unclear. Germline V CDR1 and CDR2: SGHAT, FQDESV (reference sequence). The V end lost 1 base, the J end lost 1 base, and 10 bases lay between the germline ends. The CDR3 has 15 amino acids.

This clonotype occurred many times. V gene TRBV12-3 or TRBV12-4 combines with J gene TRBJ1-2; no reliable D call. Between the trimmed V and J ends, which lost 0 bases and 2 bases, there was a span of 4 bases. CDR3 length: 13 amino acids. CDR3: CASSLAGNYGYTF. The DNA of the CDR3 is TGTGCCAGCAGTTTAGCAGGGAACTATGGCTACACCTTC.

The sample holds a few counts of this clonotype. The chain employs TRBV12-3 or TRBV12-4 and TRBJ2-1, with 10 bases fitting TRBD1. This CDR3 is 12 amino acids long. Trimming at V came to 11 bases and at J to 7 bases, leaving 5 bases not matched to a gene. Written as DNA, the CDR3 is TGTGCCGTGGGACAGGGGATAAATGAGCAGTTCTTC. Protein: CAVGQGINEQFF.

This clonotype was counted between two and nine times. The rearrangement links TRBV4-2 to TRBJ2-5; TRBD2 is a possible D gene (5 bases). Deletions cut 2 bases from V and 1 base from J, with 14 bases between. Germline-derived CDR1 and CDR2 are LGHNA and YNFKEQ. CDR3 length: 16 residues. Here the CDR3 DNA reads TGTGCCAGCAGCCAATCGGCGGCTAGCAGCCAAGAGACCCAGTACTTC. Its protein is CASSQSAASSQETQYF.

The rearrangement links TRBV19 to TRBJ2-1, with D possibly being TRBD1 (6 bases). This CDR3 spans 15 amino acids. CDR1 is LNHDA, CDR2 SQIVND, per germline (reference sequence). V lost 4 bases and J lost 0, with 10 bases in between. CDR3 residues: CASSKQGSSYNEQFF. CDR3 DNA sequence: TGTGCCAGTAGTAAACAGGGTAGCTCCTACAATGAGCAGTTCTTC.

The chain's CDR3 is CASGGRGRSTDTQYF. DNA for the CDR3: TGTGCCAGCGGGGGGCGGGGGAGGAGCACAGATACGCAGTATTTT. This chain connects TRBV10-3 to TRBJ2-3, with 8 bases fitting TRBD2. The germline gives CDR1 ENHRY, CDR2 SYGVKD. The V and J ends lost 10 bases and 0 bases, in that order; junction bases with no gene match: 9. The CDR3 loop spans 15 amino acids.

This clonotype has a handful of counts. The chain links TRBV7-6 to TRBJ2-3; 9 nucleotides agree with TRBD2. The V segment lost 3 bases and the J segment 0 bases; nucleotides outside the gene matches: 16. The CDR3 is made up of 20 amino acids. Germline V CDR1 and CDR2: SGHVS, FNYEAQ. The CDR3 region has the DNA TGTGCCAGCAGCTTTGAAGTACGGGCCCGGCGGGAGGGTAGCACAGATACGCAGTATTTT. Amino acids: CASSFEVRARREGSTDTQYF.

The chain uses TRBV7-9 and TRBJ1-1, with D unresolved. V lost 6 bases, J lost 6 bases, and 14 bases lay in between. Per germline, CDR1 SEHNR and CDR2 FQNEAQ (reference sequence). The CDR3 covers 13 residues. The CDR3 coding sequence is TGTGCCAGCAGTCCGATCCAAGGCGCTGAAGCTTTCTTT. This translates into CASSPIQGAEAFF.

The rearrangement links TRBV7-2 to TRBJ1-4, with 10 positions matching TRBD1. The CDR3 extends over 15 amino acids. Germline V lookup: CDR1 SGHTA, CDR2 FQGNSA. V lost 6 bases, J lost 10 bases, and 11 bases stayed unmatched. The CDR3 protein is CASSFTGTGDGKLFF. In nucleotides, the CDR3 is TGTGCCAGCAGTTTTACCGGGACAGGGGATGGAAAACTGTTTTTT.

This clonotype was detected ten times or more. This chain connects TRBV7-2 to TRBJ2-5; TRBD2 aligns across 8 bases. The CDR3 loop spans 15 amino acids. J gave up 4 bases and V 10 bases, and 14 bases lay outside the gene matches. CDR1 SGHTA and CDR2 FQGNSA come from the germline V gene. The DNA for the CDR3 is TGTGCCACCTCTAAGGTCAGCGGGAGCGGAGAGACCCAGTACTTC. This codes for CATSKVSGSGETQYF.

The V gene is TRBV6-5, the J gene TRBJ1-6, with D possibly TRBD1 on 5 matching bases. Trimming stripped 7 bases from V and 5 bases from J, with 9 bases between. The CDR3 covers 13 residues. CDR1 and CDR2 (germline): MNHEY, SVGAGI. The CDR3 here is CASKGSNNSPLHF. The DNA of the CDR3 is TGTGCCAGCAAGGGGTCCAATAATTCACCCCTCCACTTT.

This clonotype showed up many times. The chain uses TRBV7-2 and TRBJ2-5, with 11 bases that match TRBD2. Germline assignment: CDR1 SGHTA and CDR2 FQGNSA. The trim removed 1 base at V and 2 bases at J, leaving 6 bases unmatched. The CDR3 runs 17 residues. The CDR3 nucleotides are TGTGCCAGCAGCTTAGTTCCGGGACTAGCGGTTCAAGAGACCCAGTACTTC. Its protein product is CASSLVPGLAVQETQYF.

The chain combines TRBV7-4 with TRBJ2-3; D not certain. V was pared by 4 bases and J by 5 bases, with 10 bases between. Germline-derived CDR1 and CDR2 are SGHVT and SQSDAQ. The CDR3 totals 13 residues. DNA for the CDR3: TGTGCCAGCAGCTCACCGAACAGAGATACGCAGTATTTT. Translated: CASSSPNRDTQYF.

The chain links TRBV5-6 to TRBJ1-5, with 10 nucleotides matching TRBD1. This CDR3 has 16 amino acids. Germline lookup yields CDR1 SGHDT and CDR2 YYEEEE. V lost 1 base, J lost 6 bases, and 7 bases stayed unmatched. CDR3 in amino acids: CASSLRGTGVAQPQHF. The CDR3, as DNA: TGTGCCAGCAGCTTGAGGGGGACAGGGGTCGCTCAGCCCCAGCATTTT.

There are a few counts of this clonotype. As DNA, the CDR3 is TGTGCCGGTACACCGAACACTGAAGCTTTCTTT. Its translation is CAGTPNTEAFF. The chain uses TRBV2 and TRBJ1-1; D is uncertain. Germline-derived CDR1 and CDR2 are SNHLY and FYNNEI. V shed 11 bases and J shed 1 base, with 8 bases lying between them. The CDR3 runs 11 residues.

There are a few counts of this clonotype. The genes are TRBV4-1 and TRBJ1-2, with 9 bases fitting TRBD1. The CDR3 has 16 residues. After removal of 4 bases from V and 7 bases from J, the junction contained 13 bases not matched to a gene. CDR1 and CDR2 from the germline V gene are MGHRA and YSYEKL. CDR3 bases: TGCGCCAGCAGCCTCCTACAGGGGGCGCAGGGAAGTGGCTACACCTTC. Translated, it gives CASSLLQGAQGSGYTF.

The chain combines TRBV6-5 with TRBJ1-4, with D uncertain. V was clipped by 6 bases and J by 5 bases, with 10 bases between them. Germline V gives CDR1 MNHEY, CDR2 SVGAGI. The CDR3 length is 13 residues. The CDR3 DNA is TGTGCCAGCAGGGGGTGGACGAATGAAAAACTGTTTTTT. This sequence encodes CASRGWTNEKLFF.